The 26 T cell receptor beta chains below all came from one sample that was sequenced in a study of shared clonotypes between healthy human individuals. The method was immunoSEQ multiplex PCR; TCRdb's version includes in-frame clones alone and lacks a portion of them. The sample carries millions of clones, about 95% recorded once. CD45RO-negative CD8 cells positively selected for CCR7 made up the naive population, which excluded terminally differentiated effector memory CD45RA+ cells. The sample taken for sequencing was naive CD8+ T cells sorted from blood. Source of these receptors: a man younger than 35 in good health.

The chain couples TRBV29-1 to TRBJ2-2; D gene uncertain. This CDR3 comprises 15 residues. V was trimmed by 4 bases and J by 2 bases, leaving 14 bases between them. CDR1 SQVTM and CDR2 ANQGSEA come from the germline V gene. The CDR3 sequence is CSVVLSAGNTGELFF. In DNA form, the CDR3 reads TGCAGCGTTGTCCTATCTGCCGGCAACACCGGGGAGCTGTTTTTT.

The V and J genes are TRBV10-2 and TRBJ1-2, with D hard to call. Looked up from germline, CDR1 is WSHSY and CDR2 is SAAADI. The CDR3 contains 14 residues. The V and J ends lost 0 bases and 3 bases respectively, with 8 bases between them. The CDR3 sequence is CASSESPGDYGYTF. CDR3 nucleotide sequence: TGCGCCAGCAGTGAGTCGCCGGGCGACTATGGCTACACCTTC.

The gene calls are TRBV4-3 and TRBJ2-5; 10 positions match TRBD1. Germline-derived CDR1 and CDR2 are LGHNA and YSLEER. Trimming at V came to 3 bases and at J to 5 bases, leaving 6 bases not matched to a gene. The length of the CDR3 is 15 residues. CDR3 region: CASSQRTGGDETQYF. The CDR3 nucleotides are TGCGCCAGCAGCCAGCGGACAGGGGGGGACGAGACCCAGTACTTC.

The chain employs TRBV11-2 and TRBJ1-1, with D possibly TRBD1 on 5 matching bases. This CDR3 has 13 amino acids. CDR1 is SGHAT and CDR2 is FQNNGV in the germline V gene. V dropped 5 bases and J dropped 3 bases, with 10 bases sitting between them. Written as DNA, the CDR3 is TGTGCCAGCAGCCGTGCAGGGTACACTGAAGCTTTCTTT. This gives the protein CASSRAGYTEAFF. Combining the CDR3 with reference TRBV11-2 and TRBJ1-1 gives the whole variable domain EAGVAQSPRYKIIEKRQSVAFWCNPISGHATLYWYQQILGQGPKLLIQFQNNGVVDDSQLPKDRFSAERLKGVDSTLKIQPAKLEDSAVYLCASSRAGYTEAFFGQGTRLTVV.

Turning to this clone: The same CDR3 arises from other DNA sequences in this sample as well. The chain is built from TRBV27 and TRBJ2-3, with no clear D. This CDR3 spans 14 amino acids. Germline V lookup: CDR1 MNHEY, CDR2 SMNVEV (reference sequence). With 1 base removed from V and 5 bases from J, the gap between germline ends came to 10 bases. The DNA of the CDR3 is TGTGCCAGCAGTTTATGGGCAGGTGGAGATACGCAGTATTTT. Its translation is CASSLWAGGDTQYF.

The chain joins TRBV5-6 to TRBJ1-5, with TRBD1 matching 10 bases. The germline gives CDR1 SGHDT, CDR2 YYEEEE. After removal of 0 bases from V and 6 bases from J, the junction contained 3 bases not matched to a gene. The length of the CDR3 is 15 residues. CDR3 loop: CASSLAGTGVQPQHF. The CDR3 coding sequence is TGTGCCAGCAGCTTGGCCGGGACAGGGGTTCAGCCCCAGCATTTT.

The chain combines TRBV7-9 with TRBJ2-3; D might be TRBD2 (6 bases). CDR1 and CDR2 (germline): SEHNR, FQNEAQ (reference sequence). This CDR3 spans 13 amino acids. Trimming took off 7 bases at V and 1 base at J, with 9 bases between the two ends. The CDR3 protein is CASTGGGTDTQYF. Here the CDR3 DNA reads TGTGCCAGCACCGGGGGAGGCACAGATACGCAGTATTTT.

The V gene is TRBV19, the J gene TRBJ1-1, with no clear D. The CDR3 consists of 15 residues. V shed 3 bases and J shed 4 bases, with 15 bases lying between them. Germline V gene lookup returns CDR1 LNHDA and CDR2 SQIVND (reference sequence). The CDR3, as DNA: TGTGCCAGTAGTATTTCACAGCGCGGGGTCACTGAAGCTTTCTTT. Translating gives CASSISQRGVTEAFF.

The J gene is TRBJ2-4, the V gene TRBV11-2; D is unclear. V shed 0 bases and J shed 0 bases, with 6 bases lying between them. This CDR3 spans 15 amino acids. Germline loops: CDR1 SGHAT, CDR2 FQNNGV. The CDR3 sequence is CASSLDALAKNIQYF. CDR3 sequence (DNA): TGTGCCAGCAGCTTAGATGCCCTAGCCAAAAACATTCAGTACTTC. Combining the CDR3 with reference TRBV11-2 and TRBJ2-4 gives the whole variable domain EAGVAQSPRYKIIEKRQSVAFWCNPISGHATLYWYQQILGQGPKLLIQFQNNGVVDDSQLPKDRFSAERLKGVDSTLKIQPAKLEDSAVYLCASSLDALAKNIQYFGAGTRLSVL.

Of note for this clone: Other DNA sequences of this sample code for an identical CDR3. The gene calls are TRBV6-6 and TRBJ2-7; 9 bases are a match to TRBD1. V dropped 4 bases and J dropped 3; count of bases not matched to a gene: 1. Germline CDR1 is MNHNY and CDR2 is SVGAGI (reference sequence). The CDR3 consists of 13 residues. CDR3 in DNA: TGTGCCAGCAGTTCGGACAGGGGCTACGAGCAGTACTTC. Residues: CASSSDRGYEQYF.

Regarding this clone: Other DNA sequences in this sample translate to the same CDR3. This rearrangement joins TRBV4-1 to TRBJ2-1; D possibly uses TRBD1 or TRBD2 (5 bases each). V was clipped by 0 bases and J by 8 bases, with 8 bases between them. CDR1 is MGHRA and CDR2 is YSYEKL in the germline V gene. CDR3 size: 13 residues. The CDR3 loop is CASSQDRGDEQFF. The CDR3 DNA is TGCGCCAGCAGCCAAGATCGGGGCGATGAGCAGTTCTTC.

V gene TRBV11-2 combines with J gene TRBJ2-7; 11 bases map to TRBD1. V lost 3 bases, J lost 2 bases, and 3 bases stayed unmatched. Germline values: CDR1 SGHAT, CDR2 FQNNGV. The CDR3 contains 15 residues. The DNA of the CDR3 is TGTGCCAGCAGCTTCGGGACAGGGGGGCCCTACGAGCAGTACTTC. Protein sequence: CASSFGTGGPYEQYF.

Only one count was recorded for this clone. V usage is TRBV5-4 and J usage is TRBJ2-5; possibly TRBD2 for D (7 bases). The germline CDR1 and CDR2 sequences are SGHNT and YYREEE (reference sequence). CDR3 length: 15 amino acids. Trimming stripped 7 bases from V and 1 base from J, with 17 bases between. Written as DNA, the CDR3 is TGTGCCAGCTTTAGGGCGGGGGACACCCAAGAGACCCAGTACTTC. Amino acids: CASFRAGDTQETQYF. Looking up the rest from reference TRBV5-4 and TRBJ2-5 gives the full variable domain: ETGVTQSPTHLIKTRGQQVTLRCSSQSGHNTVSWYQQALGQGPQFIFQYYREEENGRGNFPPRFSGLQFPNYSSELNVNALELDDSALYLCASFRAGDTQETQYFGPGTRLLVL.

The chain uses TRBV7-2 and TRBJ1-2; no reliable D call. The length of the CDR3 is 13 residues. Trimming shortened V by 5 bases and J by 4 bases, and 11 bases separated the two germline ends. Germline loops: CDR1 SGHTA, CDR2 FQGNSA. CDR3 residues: CASSPGDFYGYTF. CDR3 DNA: TGTGCCAGCAGCCCCGGAGATTTCTATGGCTACACCTTC.

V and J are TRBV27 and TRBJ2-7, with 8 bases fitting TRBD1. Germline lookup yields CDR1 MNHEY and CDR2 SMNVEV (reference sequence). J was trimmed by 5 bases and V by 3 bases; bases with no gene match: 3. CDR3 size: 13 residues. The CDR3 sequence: CASSLQGAHEQYF. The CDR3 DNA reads TGTGCCAGCAGTTTGCAGGGGGCCCACGAGCAGTACTTC.

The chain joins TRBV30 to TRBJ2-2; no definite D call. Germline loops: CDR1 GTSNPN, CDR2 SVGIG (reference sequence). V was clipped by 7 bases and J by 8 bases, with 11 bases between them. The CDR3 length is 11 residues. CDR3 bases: TGTGCCTTTGAAGATACGGGGGAGCTGTTTTTT. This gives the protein CAFEDTGELFF. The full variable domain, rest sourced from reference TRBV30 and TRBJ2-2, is SQTIHQWPATLVQPVGSPLSLECTVEGTSNPNLYWYRQAAGRGLQLLFYSVGIGQISSEVPQNLSASRPQDRQFILSSKKLLLSDSGFYLCAFEDTGELFFGEGSRLTVL.

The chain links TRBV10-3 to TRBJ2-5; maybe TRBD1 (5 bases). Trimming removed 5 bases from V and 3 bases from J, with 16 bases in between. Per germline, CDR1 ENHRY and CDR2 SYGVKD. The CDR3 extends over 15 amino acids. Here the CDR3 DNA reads TGTGCCATCAGTCCCCGGATTGGCAGGGAAGAGACCCAGTACTTC. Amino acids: CAISPRIGREETQYF.

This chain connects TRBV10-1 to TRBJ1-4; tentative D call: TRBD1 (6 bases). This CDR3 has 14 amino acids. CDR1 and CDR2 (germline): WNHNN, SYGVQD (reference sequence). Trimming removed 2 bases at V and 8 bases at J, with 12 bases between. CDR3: CASSERGAGEKLFF. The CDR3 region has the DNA TGCGCCAGCAGTGAGAGGGGGGCCGGCGAAAAACTGTTTTTT.

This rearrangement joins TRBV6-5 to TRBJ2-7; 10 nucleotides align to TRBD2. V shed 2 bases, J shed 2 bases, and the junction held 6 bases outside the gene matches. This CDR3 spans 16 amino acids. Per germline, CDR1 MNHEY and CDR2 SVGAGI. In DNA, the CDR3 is TGTGCCAGCAGTTACCCTAAAGCGGGGGGGACCTACGAGCAGTACTTC. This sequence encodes CASSYPKAGGTYEQYF.

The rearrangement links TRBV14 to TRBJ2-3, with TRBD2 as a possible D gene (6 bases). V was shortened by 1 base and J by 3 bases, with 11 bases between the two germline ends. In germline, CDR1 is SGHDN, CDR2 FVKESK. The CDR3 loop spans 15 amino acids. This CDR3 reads CASSQGSGTTDTQYF. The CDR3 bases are TGTGCCAGCAGCCAAGGTAGCGGAACTACAGATACGCAGTATTTT.

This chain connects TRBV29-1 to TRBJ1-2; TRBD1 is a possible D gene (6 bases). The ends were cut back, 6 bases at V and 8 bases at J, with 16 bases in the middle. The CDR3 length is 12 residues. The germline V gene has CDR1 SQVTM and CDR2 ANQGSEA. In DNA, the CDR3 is TGCAGCGTCGACAACAGGGTCTGGGGCTACACCTTC. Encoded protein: CSVDNRVWGYTF.

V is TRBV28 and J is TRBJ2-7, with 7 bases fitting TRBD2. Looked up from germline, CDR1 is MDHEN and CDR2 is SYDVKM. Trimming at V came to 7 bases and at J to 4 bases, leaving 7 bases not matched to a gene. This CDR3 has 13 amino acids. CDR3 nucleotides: TGTGCCAGCACGCCTGTCGGGGGGTACGAGCAGTACTTC. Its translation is CASTPVGGYEQYF.

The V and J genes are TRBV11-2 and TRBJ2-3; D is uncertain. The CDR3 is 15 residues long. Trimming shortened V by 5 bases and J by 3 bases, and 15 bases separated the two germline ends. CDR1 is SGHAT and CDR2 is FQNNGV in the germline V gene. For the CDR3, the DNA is TGTGCCAGCAGCCCAGACCCAGGAGTAACAGATACGCAGTATTTT. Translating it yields CASSPDPGVTDTQYF.

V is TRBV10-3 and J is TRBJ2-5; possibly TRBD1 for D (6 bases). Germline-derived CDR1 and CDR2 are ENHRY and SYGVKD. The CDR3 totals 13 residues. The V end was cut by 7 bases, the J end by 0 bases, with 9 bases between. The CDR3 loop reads CAIMGDNQETQYF. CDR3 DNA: TGTGCCATCATGGGGGACAACCAAGAGACCCAGTACTTC.

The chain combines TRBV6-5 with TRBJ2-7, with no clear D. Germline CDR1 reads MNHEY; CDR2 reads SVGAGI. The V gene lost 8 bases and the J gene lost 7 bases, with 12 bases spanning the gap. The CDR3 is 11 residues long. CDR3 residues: CASALLGEQYF. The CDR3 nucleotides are TGTGCCAGCGCCCTTCTAGGAGAGCAGTACTTC.

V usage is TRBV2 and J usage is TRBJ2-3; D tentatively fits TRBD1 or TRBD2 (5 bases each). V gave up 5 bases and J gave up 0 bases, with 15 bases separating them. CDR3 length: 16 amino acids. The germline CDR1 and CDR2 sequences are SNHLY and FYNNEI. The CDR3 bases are TGTGCCAGCAGTCCAGGGACGGCTATGAGCACAGATACGCAGTATTTT. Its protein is CASSPGTAMSTDTQYF.